The rows below give T cell receptor beta chains drawn from one sample of a study of blood T cell repertoires in COVID-19. Assay used: immunoSEQ multiplex PCR; TCRdb lists only in-frame clones, some missing. The data hold 310,000 or so clones, with around 86% observed a single time. Sequenced sample: peripheral blood. The receptor set was obtained from a man aged 45-60 years with active or convalescent COVID-19. The CDR3 runs from the conserved cysteine through the conserved F or W. The D gene is left open where the match is weak. Clone sizes are given selectively: once, few, many, or a class where the clone is expanded.

CDR3 protein: CASSRDTPQSAGYEQYF; CDR3 DNA: TGTGCCAGCTCACGGGACACACCCCAGTCGGCCGGATACGAGCAGTACTTC; clone size: once; J gene: TRBJ2-7; D gene: NA; V gene: TRBV18
CDR3 protein: CASSLEPGDSNQPQHF; CDR3 DNA: TGTGCCAGCAGTTTAGAGCCAGGGGATAGCAATCAGCCCCAGCATTTT; clone size: NA; J gene: TRBJ1-5; D gene: NA; V gene: TRBV28
CDR3 protein: CASSRAITSTDTQYF; CDR3 DNA: TGTGCCAGCTCACGAGCAATAACTAGCACAGATACGCAGTATTTT; clone size: NA; J gene: TRBJ2-3; D gene: NA; V gene: TRBV18
CDR3 protein: CASTSGGAGGTSGGDEQYF; CDR3 DNA: TGTGCCAGCACCTCTGGCGGGGCTGGTGGGACTAGCGGGGGGGACGAGCAGTACTTC; clone size: NA; J gene: TRBJ2-7; D gene: TRBD2; V gene: TRBV28
CDR3 protein: CARSGGQTSSYNSPLHF; CDR3 DNA: TGTGCCAGATCAGGAGGGCAAACGAGCTCCTATAATTCACCCCTCCACTTT; clone size: NA; J gene: TRBJ1-6; D gene: NA; V gene: TRBV6-8
CDR3 protein: CASSPLAYEQYF; CDR3 DNA: TGTGCCAGCAGCCCCCTAGCCTACGAGCAGTACTTC; clone size: NA; J gene: TRBJ2-7; D gene: NA; V gene: TRBV28
CDR3 protein: CATSRVRVEGEQYF; CDR3 DNA: TGTGCCACCAGCAGAGTAAGGGTGGAGGGCGAGCAGTACTTC; clone size: NA; J gene: TRBJ2-7; D gene: NA; V gene: TRBV15
CDR3 protein: CASSPDRADEQFF; CDR3 DNA: TGCGCCAGCAGTCCAGACAGGGCCGATGAGCAGTTCTTC; clone size: NA; J gene: TRBJ2-1; D gene: TRBD1; V gene: TRBV5-1
CDR3 protein: CASSPDSSRGYTF; CDR3 DNA: TGTGCCAGCAGCCCCGACAGTAGTAGAGGCTACACCTTC; clone size: once; J gene: TRBJ1-2; D gene: NA; V gene: TRBV12-3/TRBV12-4
CDR3 protein: CASSHQAHEQYF; CDR3 DNA: TGTGCCAGCAGCCACCAGGCCCACGAGCAGTACTTC; clone size: NA; J gene: TRBJ2-7; D gene: NA; V gene: TRBV13
CDR3 protein: CASSIRGPYGYTF; CDR3 DNA: TGTGCCAGCAGCATTAGGGGGCCCTATGGCTACACCTTC; clone size: NA; J gene: TRBJ1-2; D gene: TRBD1; V gene: TRBV6-5
CDR3 protein: CASSLGAPNEQFF; CDR3 DNA: TGTGCCAGCAGCTTAGGCGCACCCAATGAGCAGTTCTTC; clone size: NA; J gene: TRBJ2-1; D gene: NA; V gene: TRBV11-2
CDR3 protein: CASIHRGNGETQYF; CDR3 DNA: TGTGCCAGCATCCACAGGGGGAATGGGGAGACCCAGTACTTC; clone size: NA; J gene: TRBJ2-5; D gene: TRBD1; V gene: TRBV7-2
CDR3 protein: CASSLFPVDNYYGYTF; CDR3 DNA: TGTGCCAGCAGTTTATTCCCCGTGGACAACTATTATGGCTACACCTTC; clone size: NA; J gene: TRBJ1-2; D gene: NA; V gene: TRBV27
CDR3 protein: CASSLNRVISHEQYF; CDR3 DNA: TGTGCCAGCAGCTTAAACAGGGTGATATCCCACGAGCAGTACTTC; clone size: NA; J gene: TRBJ2-7; D gene: NA; V gene: TRBV5-8
CDR3 protein: CSATGQNTEAFF; CDR3 DNA: TGCAGCGCAACTGGACAGAACACTGAAGCTTTCTTT; clone size: NA; J gene: TRBJ1-1; D gene: NA; V gene: TRBV29-1
CDR3 protein: CASSLSPWGEGRVEQFF; CDR3 DNA: TGTGCCAGCAGTCTATCCCCATGGGGGGAGGGCCGTGTTGAGCAGTTCTTC; clone size: NA; J gene: TRBJ2-1; D gene: TRBD2; V gene: TRBV27
CDR3 protein: CASTLTENTEAFF; CDR3 DNA: TGTGCCAGCACTCTCACAGAGAACACTGAAGCTTTCTTT; clone size: NA; J gene: TRBJ1-1; D gene: NA; V gene: TRBV2
CDR3 protein: CASRPGTGQETQYF; CDR3 DNA: TGTGCCAGCAGACCCGGGACAGGGCAAGAGACCCAGTACTTC; clone size: NA; J gene: TRBJ2-5; D gene: TRBD1; V gene: TRBV6-5
CDR3 protein: CASNDPGVTGNTIYF; CDR3 DNA: TGTGCCAGCAACGACCCAGGGGTTACTGGAAACACCATATATTTT; clone size: NA; J gene: TRBJ1-3; D gene: NA; V gene: TRBV19
CDR3 protein: CASSPTSSLGRRYGYTF; CDR3 DNA: TGCGCCAGCAGCCCCACCTCGAGTCTCGGCAGGCGCTATGGCTACACCTTC; clone size: few; J gene: TRBJ1-2; D gene: NA; V gene: TRBV4-1
CDR3 protein: CASSQDQQISYGYTF; CDR3 DNA: TGTGCCAGCAGCCAAGATCAACAGATCAGCTATGGCTACACCTTC; clone size: NA; J gene: TRBJ1-2; D gene: NA; V gene: TRBV3-1/TRBV3-2
CDR3 protein: CASSLRQGEAEAFF; CDR3 DNA: TGTGCCAGCAGCTTACGACAGGGAGAGGCTGAAGCTTTCTTT; clone size: NA; J gene: TRBJ1-1; D gene: TRBD1; V gene: TRBV7-8
CDR3 protein: CSVEGWVADNTDTQYF; CDR3 DNA: TGCAGCGTTGAAGGCTGGGTAGCGGACAACACAGATACGCAGTATTTT; clone size: NA; J gene: TRBJ2-3; D gene: NA; V gene: TRBV29-1
CDR3 protein: CASSESSWSTDTQYF; CDR3 DNA: TGTGCCAGCAGTGAATCTAGCTGGAGCACAGATACGCAGTATTTT; clone size: NA; J gene: TRBJ2-3; D gene: NA; V gene: TRBV2
CDR3 protein: CASRPTAGGHEQYF; CDR3 DNA: TGTGCCAGCAGGCCAACAGCGGGAGGGCACGAGCAGTACTTC; clone size: NA; J gene: TRBJ2-7; D gene: TRBD2; V gene: TRBV6-5
CDR3 protein: CASSFGTGEAFF; CDR3 DNA: TGTGCCAGCAGTTTTGGTACGGGGGAGGCTTTCTTT; clone size: once; J gene: TRBJ1-1; D gene: NA; V gene: TRBV28
CDR3 protein: CASSSSPTESSYNEQFF; CDR3 DNA: TGCGCCAGCAGCTCCTCCCCTACAGAGAGCTCCTACAATGAGCAGTTCTTC; clone size: NA; J gene: TRBJ2-1; D gene: NA; V gene: TRBV5-1
CDR3 protein: CASSLTPSQGRTDTQYF; CDR3 DNA: TGTGCCAGCAGCCTAACGCCTTCACAGGGCCGCACAGATACGCAGTATTTT; clone size: NA; J gene: TRBJ2-3; D gene: NA; V gene: TRBV5-5
CDR3 protein: CASSLVGEGYEQYF; CDR3 DNA: TGCGCCAGCAGCTTGGTCGGGGAGGGCTACGAGCAGTACTTC; clone size: NA; J gene: TRBJ2-7; D gene: TRBD2; V gene: TRBV5-1
CDR3 protein: CASSLGQHSYEQYF; CDR3 DNA: TGTGCCAGCAGCTTGGGACAGCACTCCTACGAGCAGTACTTC; clone size: NA; J gene: TRBJ2-7; D gene: TRBD1; V gene: TRBV11-2
CDR3 protein: CASSVDPGYSLLNSPLHF; CDR3 DNA: TGTGCCAGCAGCGTAGATCCAGGGTATTCGCTCCTTAATTCACCCCTCCACTTT; clone size: once; J gene: TRBJ1-6; D gene: NA; V gene: TRBV9
CDR3 protein: CASSEAVVLAGVNSYEQYF; CDR3 DNA: TGTGCCAGCAGTGAAGCGGTAGTACTAGCGGGAGTAAACTCCTACGAGCAGTACTTC; clone size: NA; J gene: TRBJ2-7; D gene: TRBD2; V gene: TRBV6-1
CDR3 protein: CASSLLVIFTRNEQFF; CDR3 DNA: TGTGCCAGCAGTTTATTAGTTATTTTTACCCGCAATGAGCAGTTCTTC; clone size: NA; J gene: TRBJ2-1; D gene: NA; V gene: TRBV28
CDR3 protein: CASSLNVNDGRQAFF; CDR3 DNA: TGCGCCAGCAGCCTGAATGTTAACGACGGGAGACAAGCTTTCTTT; clone size: NA; J gene: TRBJ1-1; D gene: NA; V gene: TRBV5-1
CDR3 protein: CASSDYYQRNTEAFF; CDR3 DNA: TGTGCCAGCAGTGATTATTACCAGCGGAACACTGAAGCTTTCTTT; clone size: once; J gene: TRBJ1-1; D gene: NA; V gene: TRBV25-1
CDR3 protein: CASSEMLGGKLFF; CDR3 DNA: TGTGCCAGCAGTGAAATGCTCGGCGGAAAACTGTTTTTT; clone size: NA; J gene: TRBJ1-4; D gene: NA; V gene: TRBV2
CDR3 protein: CSAKRGSYPFF; CDR3 DNA: TGCAGTGCAAAAAGGGGGAGTTACCCGTTCTTC; clone size: few; J gene: TRBJ2-1; D gene: NA; V gene: TRBV20-1
CDR3 protein: CASSDPPTGVRMTEAFF; CDR3 DNA: TGTGCCAGCAGCGATCCTCCCACGGGGGTGAGGATGACTGAAGCTTTCTTT; clone size: NA; J gene: TRBJ1-1; D gene: NA; V gene: TRBV9
CDR3 protein: CAVLALTDTQYF; CDR3 DNA: TGTGCCGTACTAGCGTTGACAGATACGCAGTATTTT; clone size: NA; J gene: TRBJ2-3; D gene: TRBD2; V gene: TRBV7-9
CDR3 protein: CASSLAPGGSETQYF; CDR3 DNA: TGCGCCAGCAGCTTGGCGCCCGGCGGGAGTGAGACCCAGTACTTC; clone size: NA; J gene: TRBJ2-5; D gene: TRBD2; V gene: TRBV5-1
CDR3 protein: CASSLVPGANTGELFF; CDR3 DNA: TGCGCCAGCAGCTTGGTTCCAGGGGCGAACACCGGGGAGCTGTTTTTT; clone size: NA; J gene: TRBJ2-2; D gene: NA; V gene: TRBV5-1
CDR3 protein: CASNPGGIGAFF; CDR3 DNA: TGTGCCAGCAACCCAGGGGGCATCGGAGCTTTCTTT; clone size: NA; J gene: TRBJ1-1; D gene: TRBD1; V gene: TRBV6-5
CDR3 protein: CASSEALVGTVANYGYTF; CDR3 DNA: TGTGCCAGCAGTGAAGCGCTTGTGGGTACAGTCGCTAACTATGGCTACACCTTC; clone size: NA; J gene: TRBJ1-2; D gene: NA; V gene: TRBV2
CDR3 protein: CASSRPGTSTDTQYF; CDR3 DNA: TGTGCCAGCAGTCGTCCGGGAACTAGCACAGATACGCAGTATTTT; clone size: NA; J gene: TRBJ2-3; D gene: NA; V gene: TRBV2
CDR3 protein: CASRDLGQGIEKLFF; CDR3 DNA: TGTGCCAGCAGAGATTTGGGACAGGGCATTGAAAAACTGTTTTTT; clone size: NA; J gene: TRBJ1-4; D gene: TRBD1; V gene: TRBV6-5
CDR3 protein: CASSRILTSGGAYPYEQYF; CDR3 DNA: TGTGCCAGCAGCCGCATATTGACTAGCGGGGGGGCTTACCCCTACGAGCAGTACTTC; clone size: NA; J gene: TRBJ2-7; D gene: TRBD2; V gene: TRBV7-8
CDR3 protein: CASSGPFTGELFF; CDR3 DNA: TGTGCCAGTTCAGGGCCGTTCACCGGGGAGCTGTTTTTT; clone size: NA; J gene: TRBJ2-2; D gene: NA; V gene: TRBV28
CDR3 protein: CASRQTGENTEAFF; CDR3 DNA: TGTGCCAGTAGGCAGACAGGAGAGAACACTGAAGCTTTCTTT; clone size: NA; J gene: TRBJ1-1; D gene: NA; V gene: TRBV19
CDR3 protein: CASSERRDALNTEAFF; CDR3 DNA: TGCGCCAGCAGTGAGCGACGGGATGCCCTGAACACTGAAGCTTTCTTT; clone size: NA; J gene: TRBJ1-1; D gene: NA; V gene: TRBV10-1
CDR3 protein: CASSDQEAKYEQYF; CDR3 DNA: TGTGCCAGCAGTGATCAGGAGGCTAAGTACGAGCAGTACTTC; clone size: NA; J gene: TRBJ2-7; D gene: NA; V gene: TRBV6-1
CDR3 protein: CATSDAYGESYNEQFF; CDR3 DNA: TGTGCCACCAGTGATGCATACGGGGAATCCTACAATGAGCAGTTCTTC; clone size: NA; J gene: TRBJ2-1; D gene: NA; V gene: TRBV24-1
CDR3 protein: CASSLVGREGDQPQHF; CDR3 DNA: TGTGCCAGCAGTTTAGTAGGCAGGGAGGGGGATCAGCCCCAGCATTTT; clone size: NA; J gene: TRBJ1-5; D gene: NA; V gene: TRBV27
CDR3 protein: CASSLGTSQRDEQFF; CDR3 DNA: TGTGCCAGCAGCTTAGGGACCTCTCAGAGGGATGAGCAGTTCTTC; clone size: NA; J gene: TRBJ2-1; D gene: NA; V gene: TRBV11-3
CDR3 protein: CASSQPDSSNYGYTF; CDR3 DNA: TGCGCCAGCAGCCAACCGGACAGCTCTAACTATGGCTACACCTTC; clone size: NA; J gene: TRBJ1-2; D gene: NA; V gene: TRBV4-3